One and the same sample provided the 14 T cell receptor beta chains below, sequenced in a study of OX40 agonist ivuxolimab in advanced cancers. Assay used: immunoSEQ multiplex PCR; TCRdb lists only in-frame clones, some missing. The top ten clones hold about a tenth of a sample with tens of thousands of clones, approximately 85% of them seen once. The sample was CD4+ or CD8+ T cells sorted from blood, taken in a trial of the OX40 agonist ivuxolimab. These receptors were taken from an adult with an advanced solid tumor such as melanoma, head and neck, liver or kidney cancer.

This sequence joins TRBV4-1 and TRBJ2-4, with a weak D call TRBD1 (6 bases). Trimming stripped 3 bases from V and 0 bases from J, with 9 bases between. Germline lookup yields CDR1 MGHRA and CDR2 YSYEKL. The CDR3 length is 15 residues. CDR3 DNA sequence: TGCGCCAGCAGCCAGATGACAGGAGCCAAAAACATTCAGTACTTC. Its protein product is CASSQMTGAKNIQYF.

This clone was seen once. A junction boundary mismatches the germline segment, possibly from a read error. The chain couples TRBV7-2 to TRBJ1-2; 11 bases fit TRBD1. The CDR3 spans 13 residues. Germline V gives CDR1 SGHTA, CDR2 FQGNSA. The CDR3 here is CASSPPGQGGYRF. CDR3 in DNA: TGTGCCAGCAGCCCTCCGGGACAGGGGGGCTATCGCTTC.

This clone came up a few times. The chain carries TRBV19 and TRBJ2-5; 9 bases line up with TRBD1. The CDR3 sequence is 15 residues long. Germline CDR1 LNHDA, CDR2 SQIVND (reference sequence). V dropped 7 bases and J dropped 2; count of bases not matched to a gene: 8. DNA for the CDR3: TGTGCCAGTAAAAAGGACAGGGGACTACAAGAGACCCAGTACTTC. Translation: CASKKDRGLQETQYF.

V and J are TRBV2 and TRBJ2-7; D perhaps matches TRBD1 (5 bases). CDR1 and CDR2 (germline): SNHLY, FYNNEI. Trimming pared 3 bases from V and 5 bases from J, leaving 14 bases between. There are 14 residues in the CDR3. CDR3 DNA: TGTGCCAGCAGTGAGAGGACATCTGGGGACGAGCAGTACTTC. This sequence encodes CASSERTSGDEQYF.

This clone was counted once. The CDR3 coding sequence is TGTGCCAGCAGTTTATCAGGGGTTGGCACTGAAGCTTTCTTT. Translated: CASSLSGVGTEAFF. V and J are TRBV27 and TRBJ1-1; D is perhaps TRBD1 (5 bases). This CDR3 region has 14 residues. Per germline, CDR1 MNHEY and CDR2 SMNVEV (reference sequence). Trimming removed 0 bases from V and 4 bases from J, with 9 bases in between.

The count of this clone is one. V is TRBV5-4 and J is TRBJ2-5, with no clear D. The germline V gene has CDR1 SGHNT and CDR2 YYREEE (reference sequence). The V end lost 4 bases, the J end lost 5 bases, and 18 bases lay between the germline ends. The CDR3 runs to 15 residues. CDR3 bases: TGTGCCAGCAGCGTTTACAGCCCGTACGGGGAGACCCAGTACTTC. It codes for CASSVYSPYGETQYF.

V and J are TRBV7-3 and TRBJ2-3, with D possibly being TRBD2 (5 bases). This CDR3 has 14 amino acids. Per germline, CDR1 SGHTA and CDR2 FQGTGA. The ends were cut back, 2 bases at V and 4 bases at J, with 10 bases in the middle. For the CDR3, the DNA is TGTGCCAGCAGCTTAGCGCTAGCACCAGATACGCAGTATTTT. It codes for CASSLALAPDTQYF.

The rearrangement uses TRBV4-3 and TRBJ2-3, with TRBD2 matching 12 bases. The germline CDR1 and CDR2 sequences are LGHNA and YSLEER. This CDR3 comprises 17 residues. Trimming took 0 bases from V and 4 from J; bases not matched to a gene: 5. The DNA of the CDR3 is TGCGCCAGCAGCCAAGATACTAGCGGGGGGTGGTCAGATACGCAGTATTTT. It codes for CASSQDTSGGWSDTQYF.

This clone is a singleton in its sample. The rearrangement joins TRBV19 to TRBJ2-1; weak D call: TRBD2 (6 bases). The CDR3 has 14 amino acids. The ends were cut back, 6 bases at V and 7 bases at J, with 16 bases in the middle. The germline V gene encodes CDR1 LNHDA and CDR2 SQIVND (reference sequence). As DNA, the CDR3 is TGTGCCAGTAGCATTCTCGGGAGCGTTAATGAGCAGTTCTTC. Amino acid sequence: CASSILGSVNEQFF.

CDR3 in amino acids: CASSHGVPEGRETQYF. CDR3 in DNA: TGCGCCAGCAGCCACGGGGTTCCCGAGGGACGAGAGACCCAGTACTTC. The gene calls are TRBV4-3 and TRBJ2-5; either TRBD1 or TRBD2 may fit D (5 bases each). Trimming cost V 3 bases and J 4 bases, with 18 bases left between them. Germline CDR1 reads LGHNA; CDR2 reads YSLEER. CDR3 size: 16 residues.

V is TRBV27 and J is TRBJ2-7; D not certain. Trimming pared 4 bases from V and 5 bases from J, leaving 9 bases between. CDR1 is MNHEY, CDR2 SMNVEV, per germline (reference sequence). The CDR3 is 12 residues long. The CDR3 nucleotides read TGTGCCAGCAGTTCGACCAGAAACGAGCAGTACTTC. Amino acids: CASSSTRNEQYF.

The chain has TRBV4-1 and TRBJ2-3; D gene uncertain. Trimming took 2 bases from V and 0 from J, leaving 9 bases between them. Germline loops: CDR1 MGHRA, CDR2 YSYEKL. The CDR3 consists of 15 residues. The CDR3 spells CASSQQYRSTDTQYF. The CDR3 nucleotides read TGCGCCAGCAGCCAACAATACCGCAGCACAGATACGCAGTATTTT.

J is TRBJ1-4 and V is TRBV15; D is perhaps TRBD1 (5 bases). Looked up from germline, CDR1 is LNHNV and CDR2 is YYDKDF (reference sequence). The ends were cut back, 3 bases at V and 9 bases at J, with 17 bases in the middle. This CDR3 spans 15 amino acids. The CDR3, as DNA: TGTGCCACCAGCAGGGGGGACGGTGGAATGAAAAAACTGTTTTTT. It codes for CATSRGDGGMKKLFF.

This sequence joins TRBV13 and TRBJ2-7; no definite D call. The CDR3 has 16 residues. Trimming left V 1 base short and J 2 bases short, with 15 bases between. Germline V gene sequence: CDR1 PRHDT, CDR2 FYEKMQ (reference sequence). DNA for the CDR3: TGTGCCAGCAGCTTAGCAGGTTCCCTCAGAGCCTACGAGCAGTACTTC. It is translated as CASSLAGSLRAYEQYF.